This T cell receptor (beta chain) comes out of a study of T cell responses to AZD1222 COVID-19 vaccine. Germline V lookup: CDR1 KGHSH, CDR2 LQKENI. The CDR3 sequence is 15 residues long. Trimming shortened V by 3 bases and J by 1 base, and 12 bases separated the two germline ends. Profiled with immunoSEQ multiplex PCR; TCRdb holds only in-frame clones, not every one. This table has roughly 150,000 clones, 92% appearing once. Sequencing was performed on peripheral blood, taken 28 days after the second AZD1222 dose. The clonotype originates from an adult who received the AZD1222 COVID-19 vaccine. The chain links TRBV18 to TRBJ1-1, with TRBD1 as a possible D gene (6 bases). The CDR3 is CASSPRTVENTEAFF. For the CDR3, the DNA is TGTGCCAGCTCACCCCGGACAGTTGAGAACACTGAAGCTTTCTTT.